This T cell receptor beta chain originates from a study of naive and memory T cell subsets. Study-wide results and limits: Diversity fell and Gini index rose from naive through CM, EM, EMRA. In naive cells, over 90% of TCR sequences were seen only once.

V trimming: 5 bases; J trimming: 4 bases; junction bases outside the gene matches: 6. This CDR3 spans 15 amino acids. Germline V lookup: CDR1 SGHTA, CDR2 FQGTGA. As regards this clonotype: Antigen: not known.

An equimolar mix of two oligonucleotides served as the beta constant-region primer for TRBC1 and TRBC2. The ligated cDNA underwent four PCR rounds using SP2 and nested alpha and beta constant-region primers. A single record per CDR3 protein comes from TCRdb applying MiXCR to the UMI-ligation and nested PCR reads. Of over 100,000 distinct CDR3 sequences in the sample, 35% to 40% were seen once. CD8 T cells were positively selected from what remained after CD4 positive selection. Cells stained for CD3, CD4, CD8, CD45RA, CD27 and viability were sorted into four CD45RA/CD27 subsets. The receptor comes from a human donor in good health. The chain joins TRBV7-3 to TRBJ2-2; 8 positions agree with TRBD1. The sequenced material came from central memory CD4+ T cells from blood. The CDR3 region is CASSQGQGSTGELFF. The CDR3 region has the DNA TGTGCCAGCAGCCAAGGACAGGGAAGCACCGGGGAGCTGTTTTTT. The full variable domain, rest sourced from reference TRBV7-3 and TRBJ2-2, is GAGVSQTPSNKVTEKGKYVELRCDPISGHTALYWYRQSLGQGPEFLIYFQGTGAADDSGLPNDRFFAVRPEGSVSTLKIQRTERGDSAVYLCASSQGQGSTGELFFGEGSRLTVL.